These 14 T cell receptor beta chains came from one sample sequenced in a study of glioma-infiltrating T cells listed by TCRdb under 2016. Instrument on record: Illumina MiSeq. TCR alpha and beta CDR3 regions were amplified with the iRepertoire nested amplicon-rescue multiplex PCR (arm-PCR) platform from RNA. TCRdb passed the public sequencing reads through fastp at Q25 and MiXCR, retaining productive beta sequences. CDR3 protein sequences are deduplicated, and each keeps its most common genes and DNA. This sample lists roughly 200,000 distinct CDR3 sequences; roughly two fifths were detected once. The ten top clones hold roughly 5.2% of the sample. Specimen: glioma tissue, nonneoplastic brain tissue, or PBMCs (not recorded which). These receptor sequences come from a human donor with low-grade glioma or glioblastoma, undergoing nonglioma brain surgery, or in good health (not recorded which).

This clonotype was detected a few times. A much larger clone differs by one base, so this may be a read error. This rearrangement joins TRBV20-1 to TRBJ2-1, with a weak D call TRBD2 (5 bases). The CDR3 spans 14 residues. V lost 5 bases to trimming and J lost 11 bases, with 22 bases between them. Germline CDR1 is DFQATT and CDR2 is SNEGSKA (reference sequence). The CDR3 spells CSAGSENGWYKQFF. The CDR3 DNA reads as TGCAGTGCTGGTAGCGAAAATGGGTGGTATAAGCAGTTCTTC.

The chain joins TRBV12-5 to TRBJ2-1; 9 nucleotides agree with TRBD1. The J segment lost 6 bases and the V segment lost 4 bases, leaving 10 bases of the junction unmatched. CDR1 and CDR2 (germline): LGHNT, FRNRAP. The CDR3 covers 16 residues. Here the CDR3 DNA reads TGTGCTAGTGGTTCCCCGGTACAGGGGGCAGGCAATGAGCAGTTCTTC. Translation: CASGSPVQGAGNEQFF.

The chain is built from TRBV5-5 and TRBJ2-2, with D maybe TRBD2 (6 bases). CDR1 and CDR2 (germline): SGHKS, YYEKEE (reference sequence). Trimming removed 5 bases from V and 7 bases from J, with 24 bases in between. The CDR3 runs to 17 residues. DNA of the CDR3: TGTGCCAGCAGTGAAAGACTAGAGGGAGAGGGGAACGGGGAGCTGTTTTTT. Amino acids: CASSERLEGEGNGELFF.

This clonotype was seen only a few times. CDR3 sequence: CATADSPGNTIYF. CDR3 bases: TGTGCCACCGCGGACAGCCCAGGAAACACCATATATTTT. The V gene is TRBV10-3, the J gene TRBJ1-3; a possible D gene is TRBD1 (6 bases). This CDR3 is 13 amino acids long. The germline V gene has CDR1 ENHRY and CDR2 SYGVKD. Trimming pared 10 bases from V and 4 bases from J, leaving 14 bases between.

This clonotype was seen at least ten times. The rearrangement links TRBV20-1 to TRBJ2-1; D gene ambiguous. CDR3 size: 14 residues. V was shortened by 5 bases and J by 2 bases, with 13 bases between the two germline ends. CDR1 is DFQATT and CDR2 is SNEGSKA in the germline V gene (reference sequence). This chain's CDR3 is CSAPSFRPYNEQFF. The CDR3 region has the DNA TGCAGTGCTCCAAGTTTCCGGCCCTACAATGAGCAGTTCTTC.

This clonotype has at least ten counts. A junction end diverges from the germline sequence, so it may reflect a read error. The rearrangement uses TRBV20-1 and TRBJ2-5, with TRBD2 matching over 13 bases. This CDR3 has 15 amino acids. Germline CDR1 is DFQATT and CDR2 is SNEGSKA (reference sequence). The CDR3 region has the DNA TGCAGTGCCTACACTAGCGGGAGGGCCCAAAAGACCCAGTACTTC. Its translation: CSAYTSGRAQKTQYF.

This clonotype was seen repeatedly, ten times or more. The rearrangement uses TRBV2 and TRBJ2-1, with unresolved D. Trimming stripped 4 bases from V and 3 bases from J, with 10 bases between. Per germline, CDR1 SNHLY and CDR2 FYNNEI. This CDR3 region has 14 residues. The CDR3 DNA reads as TGTGCCAGCAGTGTAAACCCCAGCTACAATGAGCAGTTCTTC. Protein sequence: CASSVNPSYNEQFF.

This clonotype was found many times. This chain uses TRBV28 with TRBJ2-3; no definite D call. In germline, CDR1 is MDHEN, CDR2 SYDVKM. The length of the CDR3 is 18 residues. V gave up 5 bases and J gave up 0 bases, with 21 bases separating them. DNA for the CDR3: TGTGCCAGCAGTGGCCTTTCCCTGATCCTGACTAGCACAGATACGCAGTATTTT. Amino acid sequence: CASSGLSLILTSTDTQYF. Variable domain in full (rest from reference TRBV28 and TRBJ2-3): DVKVTQSSRYLVKRTGEKVFLECVQDMDHENMFWYRQDPGLGLRLIYFSYDVKMKEKGDIPEGYSVSREKKERFSLILESASTNQTSMYLCASSGLSLILTSTDTQYFGPGTRLTVL.

This clonotype was seen once. A read error is possible here, since a much larger clone lies one base away. The chain employs TRBV28 and TRBJ2-7, with TRBD2 identical over 13 bases. The CDR3 extends over 13 amino acids. Germline V gives CDR1 MDHEN, CDR2 SYDVKM. Trimming at V came to 9 bases and at J to 7 bases, leaving 6 bases not matched to a gene. DNA for the CDR3: TGTGCCAGTACTAGCGGGAGGGTTCGAGAGCAGTACTTC. This encodes CASTSGRVREQYF.

With regard to this clonotype: One base away lies a much larger clone, so this may be a sequencing read error. Likely a read error: the CDR3 ends without its conserved phenylalanine or tryptophan. The chain carries TRBV7-6 and TRBJ1-2; D gene uncertain. Trimming took 1 base from V and 8 from J, leaving 8 bases between them. In germline, CDR1 is SGHVS, CDR2 FNYEAQ. The CDR3 covers 12 residues. CDR3: CASSLEGSGYTL. CDR3 nucleotide sequence: TGTGCCAGCAGCTTAGAGGGAAGCGGCTACACCTTG.

This chain links TRBV5-1 with TRBJ2-3; D not resolved. Germline-derived CDR1 and CDR2 are SGHRS and YFSETQ. The length of the CDR3 is 15 residues. V dropped 0 bases and J dropped 0 bases, with 8 bases sitting between them. CDR3 bases: TGCGCCAGCAGCTTGGAGGGTAACAGCACAGATACGCAGTATTTT. Translation gives CASSLEGNSTDTQYF.

Note on this clonotype: A much larger clone lies one base from this, so it may be a read error. The V gene is TRBV28, the J gene TRBJ2-1, with a tentative D call TRBD1 (6 bases). The CDR3 consists of 15 residues. The V end lost 4 bases, the J end lost 8 bases, and 18 bases lay between the germline ends. Per germline, CDR1 MDHEN and CDR2 SYDVKM. The CDR3 DNA follows: TGTGCCAGCAGTTCCCCTACAGGGACCCGCTATGAGCAGTTCTTC. As protein: CASSSPTGTRYEQFF.

Remarks on this clonotype: Since the CDR3 does not end with the conserved phenylalanine or tryptophan, this likely comes from a read error. V and J are TRBV6-1 and TRBJ2-1; 8 bases fit TRBD2. Germline CDR1 is MNHNS and CDR2 is SASEGT. With V trimmed by 4 bases and J by 3 bases, 17 bases remained unmatched. This CDR3 is 19 amino acids long. CDR3 sequence (DNA): TGTGCCAGCAGTGCGATCTCCGACTGGACAAGCGGGAGCTACAATGAGCAGTTCTTG. Residues: CASSAISDWTSGSYNEQFL.

With regard to this clonotype: Just one base apart from a much larger clone, this may be a read error. The chain carries TRBV12-3 or TRBV12-4 and TRBJ1-1; no reliable D call. Trimming removed 4 bases from V and 6 bases from J, with 12 bases in between. CDR3 length equals 13 residues. CDR3 bases: TGTGCCAGCAGTTCCGATAGGCAGGCTGAAGCTTTCTTT. Translating it yields CASSSDRQAEAFF.